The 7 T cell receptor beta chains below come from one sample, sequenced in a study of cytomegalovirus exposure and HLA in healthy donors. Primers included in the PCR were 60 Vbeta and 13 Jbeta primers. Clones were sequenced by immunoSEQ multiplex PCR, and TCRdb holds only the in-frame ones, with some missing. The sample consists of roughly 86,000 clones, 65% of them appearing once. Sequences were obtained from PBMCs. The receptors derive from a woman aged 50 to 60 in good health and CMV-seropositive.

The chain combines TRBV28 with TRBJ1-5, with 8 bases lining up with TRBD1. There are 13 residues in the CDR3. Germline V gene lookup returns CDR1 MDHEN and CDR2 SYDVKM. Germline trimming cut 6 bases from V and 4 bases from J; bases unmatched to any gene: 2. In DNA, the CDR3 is TGTGCCAGCAGAACAGGGGGTAATCAGCCCCAGCATTTT. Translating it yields CASRTGGNQPQHF.

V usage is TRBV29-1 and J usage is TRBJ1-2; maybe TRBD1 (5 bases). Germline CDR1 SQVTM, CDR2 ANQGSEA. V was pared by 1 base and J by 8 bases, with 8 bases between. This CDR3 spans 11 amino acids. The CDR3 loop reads CSVEGGEGYTF. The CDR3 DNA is TGCAGCGTTGAAGGGGGGGAAGGCTACACCTTC.

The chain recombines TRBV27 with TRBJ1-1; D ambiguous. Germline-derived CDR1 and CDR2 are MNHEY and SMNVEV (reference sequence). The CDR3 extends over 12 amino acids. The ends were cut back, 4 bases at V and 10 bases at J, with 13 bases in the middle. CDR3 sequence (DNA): TGTGCCAGCAGTTATCGCGAAGGGAGAGCTTTCTTT. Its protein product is CASSYREGRAFF.

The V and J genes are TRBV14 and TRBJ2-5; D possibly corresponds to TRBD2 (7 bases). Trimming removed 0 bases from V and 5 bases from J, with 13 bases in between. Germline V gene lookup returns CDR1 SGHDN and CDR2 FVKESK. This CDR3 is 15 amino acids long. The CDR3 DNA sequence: TGTGCCAGCAGCCAAGATCGGGGGGCCGGTGAGACCCAGTACTTC. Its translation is CASSQDRGAGETQYF.

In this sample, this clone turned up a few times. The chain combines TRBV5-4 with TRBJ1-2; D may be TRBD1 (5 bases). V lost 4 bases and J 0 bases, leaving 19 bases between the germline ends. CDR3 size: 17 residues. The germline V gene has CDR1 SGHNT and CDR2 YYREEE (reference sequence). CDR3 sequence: CASSTDRGTGANYGYTF. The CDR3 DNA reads TGTGCCAGCAGCACGGACCGGGGGACGGGAGCTAACTATGGCTACACCTTC.

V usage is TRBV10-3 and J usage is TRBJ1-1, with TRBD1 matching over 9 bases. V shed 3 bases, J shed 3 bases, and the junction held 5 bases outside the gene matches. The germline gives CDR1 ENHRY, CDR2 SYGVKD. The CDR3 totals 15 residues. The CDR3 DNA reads TGTGCCATCAGTGAAAGACAGGGGGTCGACACTGAAGCTTTCTTT. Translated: CAISERQGVDTEAFF.

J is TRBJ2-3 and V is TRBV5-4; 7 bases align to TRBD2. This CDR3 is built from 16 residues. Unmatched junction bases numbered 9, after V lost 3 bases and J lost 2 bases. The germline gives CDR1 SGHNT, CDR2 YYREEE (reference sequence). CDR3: CASSSGGAGVTDTQYF. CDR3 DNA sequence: TGTGCCAGCAGCTCCGGCGGGGCGGGGGTCACAGATACGCAGTATTTT.